Each of the 25 T cell receptor beta chains below was sequenced from the same sample in a study of patients and donors after allogeneic stem cell transplantation. TCRdb re-called the RT-PCR reads through MiXCR, storing one row per CDR3 protein. Of 410,000 or so distinct CDR3 sequences in the sample, approximately 16% were seen once. The sequencing input was blood, either unsorted or a sorted T cell fraction (not recorded which). The receptors were gathered from a human donor who was either an allogeneic HSCT recipient or a stem cell or donor lymphocyte infusion donor (not recorded which). It is not recorded whose cells these are; they may come from a transplant donor.

Many counts were recorded for this clonotype. The V gene is TRBV15, the J gene TRBJ1-2, with D possibly TRBD1 on 5 matching bases. Germline-derived CDR1 and CDR2 are LNHNV and YYDKDF (reference sequence). V dropped 2 bases and J dropped 5 bases, with 15 bases sitting between them. The CDR3 is made up of 15 amino acids. In DNA form, the CDR3 reads TGTGCCACCAGCAGAACGGGACCTAGTGGATATGGCTACACCTTC. Amino acid sequence: CATSRTGPSGYGYTF. The entire variable domain, with the rest obtained from reference TRBV15 and TRBJ1-2, is as follows: DAMVIQNPRYQVTQFGKPVTLSCSQTLNHNVMYWYQQKSSQAPKLLFHYYDKDFNNEADTPDNFQSRRPNTSFCFLDIRSPGLGDTAMYLCATSRTGPSGYGYTFGSGTRLTVV.

This clonotype was counted a few times. The chain couples TRBV20-1 to TRBJ2-3, with D possibly being TRBD1 (6 bases). This CDR3 comprises 13 residues. The germline V and J ends were trimmed by 5 bases and 6 bases, with 15 bases remaining between them. The germline V gene has CDR1 DFQATT and CDR2 SNEGSKA (reference sequence). The CDR3 spells CSAVEGGMDTQYF. In DNA form, the CDR3 reads TGCAGTGCTGTAGAAGGGGGAATGGATACGCAGTATTTT.

V usage is TRBV24-1 and J usage is TRBJ1-2; D remains unclear. Germline-derived CDR1 and CDR2 are KGHDR and SFDVKD. The CDR3 spans 14 residues. The ends were cut back, 4 bases at V and 7 bases at J, with 15 bases in the middle. The CDR3 region has the DNA TGTGCCACCAGTGACCCTAAATCCAGGAGTGGCTACACCTTC. Translated: CATSDPKSRSGYTF.

The rearrangement joins TRBV20-1 to TRBJ2-1; D call uncertain. V shed 6 bases and J shed 6 bases, with 18 bases lying between them. The CDR3 is 14 amino acids. CDR1 and CDR2 from the germline V gene are DFQATT and SNEGSKA (reference sequence). In nucleotides, the CDR3 is TGCAGTGCCCAGGTCCGGAACGCCCCCAATGAGCAGTTCTTC. It translates to CSAQVRNAPNEQFF.

This clonotype was picked up a small number of times. The chain links TRBV20-1 to TRBJ2-5, with 7 positions matching TRBD1. Germline V lookup: CDR1 DFQATT, CDR2 SNEGSKA (reference sequence). The ends lost 3 bases at V and 3 bases at J; junction bases unmatched: 4. The CDR3 is 13 residues long. The CDR3 is CSASRTGKETQYF. The CDR3, as DNA: TGCAGTGCTAGCAGGACAGGAAAAGAGACCCAGTACTTC.

This clonotype was counted a few times. As DNA, the CDR3 is TGTGCCAGCAGCCAGAGGGGGACAGGGCGCACTGAAGCTTTCTTT. It encodes CASSQRGTGRTEAFF. This chain joins TRBV3-1 and TRBJ1-1; 9 bases align to TRBD1. In germline, CDR1 is LGHDT, CDR2 YNNKEL (reference sequence). J was trimmed by 4 bases and V by 3 bases; bases with no gene match: 6. This CDR3 is built from 15 residues.

The J gene is TRBJ2-7, the V gene TRBV20-1, with 8 bases lining up with TRBD2. V trimming: 6 bases; J trimming: 2 bases; junction bases outside the gene matches: 9. CDR1 DFQATT and CDR2 SNEGSKA come from the germline V gene (reference sequence). This CDR3 region has 14 residues. The CDR3, as DNA: TGCAGTGCAAGACTAGCGAAAGTCCCCTACGAGCAGTACTTC. It encodes CSARLAKVPYEQYF.

In its sample, this clonotype was seen a few times. V gene TRBV12-3 or TRBV12-4 combines with J gene TRBJ1-4; D call uncertain. V was pared by 4 bases and J by 7 bases, with 16 bases between. There are 15 residues in the CDR3. CDR3 protein: CASSSRTSWGEKLFF. The CDR3 DNA reads as TGTGCCAGCAGTTCCCGGACTTCTTGGGGTGAAAAACTGTTTTTT.

This clonotype was picked up a small number of times. The gene calls are TRBV11-3 and TRBJ2-7, with no clear D. The CDR3 consists of 15 residues. The V gene's germline CDR1 is SGHNT and CDR2 YENEEA. Between the trimmed V and J ends, which lost 0 bases and 4 bases, there was a span of 13 bases. In nucleotides, the CDR3 is TGTGCCAGCAGCTTAGATCCATCGGGCGGATACGAGCAGTACTTC. Translation gives CASSLDPSGGYEQYF.

The chain has TRBV7-6 and TRBJ2-3; TRBD2 matches 12 bases. The V segment lost 1 base and the J segment 6 bases; nucleotides outside the gene matches: 5. CDR3 size: 16 residues. Germline V gene sequence: CDR1 SGHVS, CDR2 FNYEAQ. CDR3 residues: CASSLGTSGALDTQYF. In DNA, the CDR3 is TGTGCCAGCAGCTTAGGGACTAGCGGGGCCCTTGATACGCAGTATTTT.

The chain joins TRBV2 to TRBJ2-6, with TRBD1 matching over 8 bases. The germline gives CDR1 SNHLY, CDR2 FYNNEI. V was pared by 6 bases and J by 0 bases, with 7 bases of the junction left unmatched. There are 17 residues in the CDR3. The DNA for the CDR3 is TGTGCCAGCAGCTTTACAGGGGGAATCTCTGGGGCCAACGTCCTGACTTTC. Encoded protein: CASSFTGGISGANVLTF.

This clonotype was seen a few times. The CDR3 loop reads CSVVAGSYEQYF. CDR3 bases: TGCAGCGTTGTAGCGGGGTCCTACGAGCAGTACTTC. This chain connects TRBV29-1 to TRBJ2-7; 8 bases line up with TRBD2. V lost 4 bases to trimming and J lost 1 base; unmatched junction nucleotides: 0. The CDR3 has 12 residues. Germline V CDR1 and CDR2: SQVTM, ANQGSEA.

The V call is TRBV12-3 or TRBV12-4, the J call TRBJ1-3, with D maybe TRBD1 (6 bases). This CDR3 is 12 amino acids long. V was pared by 8 bases and J by 8 bases, with 13 bases between. The DNA of the CDR3 is TGTGCCAGCGGCCGTGGGGGGCACACCATATATTTT. This gives the protein CASGRGGHTIYF.

This clonotype was observed a few times. This rearrangement joins TRBV11-2 to TRBJ1-1; unclear D gene. Germline V gene data show CDR1 as SGHAT and CDR2 as FQNNGV. The CDR3 is made up of 15 amino acids. Trimming removed 5 bases at V and 1 base at J, with 14 bases between. The CDR3 DNA is TGTGCCAGCAGCCCGTCCCGGGCTGGGAACACTGAAGCTTTCTTT. Encoded protein: CASSPSRAGNTEAFF.

This clonotype was seen more than once but under ten times. V usage is TRBV5-1 and J usage is TRBJ1-5; 9 bases are shared with TRBD1. There are 16 residues in the CDR3. V shed 3 bases and J 1 base; nucleotides not matched to a gene: 5. Germline-derived CDR1 and CDR2 are SGHRS and YFSETQ. The CDR3 DNA is TGCGCCAGCAGCTCCCGGGACAGGGACAGCAATCAGCCCCAGCATTTT. Translating gives CASSSRDRDSNQPQHF.

This clonotype occurred many times. V and J are TRBV5-1 and TRBJ2-4, with D perhaps assigned TRBD1 or TRBD2 (5 bases each). Germline assignment: CDR1 SGHRS and CDR2 YFSETQ. Trimming took off 4 bases at V and 4 bases at J, with 12 bases between the two ends. The CDR3 length is 14 residues. CDR3 loop: CASSGTTEKNIQYF. CDR3 bases: TGCGCCAGCAGCGGGACGACAGAGAAAAACATTCAGTACTTC.

This clonotype is termed large. The CDR3 DNA is TGTGCCAGCAGCCGACAGGGGGCGACCACCTATAATTCACCCCTCCACTTT. Protein: CASSRQGATTYNSPLHF. This rearrangement joins TRBV7-9 to TRBJ1-6; 10 bases map to TRBD1. Germline CDR1 is SEHNR and CDR2 is FQNEAQ (reference sequence). J was trimmed by 2 bases and V by 5 bases; bases with no gene match: 6. The CDR3 totals 17 residues. The full variable domain, completed using reference TRBV7-9 and TRBJ1-6, is DTGVSQNPRHKITKRGQNVTFRCDPISEHNRLYWYRQTLGQGPEFLTYFQNEAQLEKSRLLSDRFSAERPKGSFSTLEIQRTEQGDSAMYLCASSRQGATTYNSPLHFGNGTRLTVT.

This clonotype has a count of ten or more. The rearrangement links TRBV7-2 to TRBJ2-1, with D perhaps TRBD1 or TRBD2 (5 bases each). CDR3 length: 15 amino acids. The germline V and J ends were trimmed by 1 base and 5 bases, with 12 bases remaining between them. The germline gives CDR1 SGHTA, CDR2 FQGNSA. The CDR3 region has the DNA TGTGCCAGCAGCTTAGTTTGGGGGAAGAACAATGAGCAGTTCTTC. This codes for CASSLVWGKNNEQFF. Using reference TRBV7-2 and TRBJ2-1 for the parts outside the CDR3, the full variable domain is GAGVSQSPSNKVTEKGKDVELRCDPISGHTALYWYRQSLGQGLEFLIYFQGNSAPDKSGLPSDRFSAERTGGSVSTLTIQRTQQEDSAVYLCASSLVWGKNNEQFFGPGTRLTVL.

This clonotype showed up just a few times. The chain carries TRBV20-1 and TRBJ2-2; a weak D match, TRBD2 (7 bases). V shed 0 bases and J shed 5 bases, with 19 bases lying between them. Looked up from germline, CDR1 is DFQATT and CDR2 is SNEGSKA (reference sequence). This CDR3 has 17 amino acids. The CDR3: CSARDRLRGAGTGELFF. CDR3 sequence (DNA): TGCAGTGCTAGAGATCGTCTACGGGGGGCGGGGACCGGGGAGCTGTTTTTT.

J is TRBJ2-7 and V is TRBV6-5; a possible D gene is TRBD1 (6 bases). The germline gives CDR1 MNHEY, CDR2 SVGAGI. The V gene lost 1 base and the J gene lost 3 bases, with 10 bases spanning the gap. This CDR3 comprises 14 residues. CDR3 DNA sequence: TGTGCCAGCAGTTACTTGGGCAGGGGCTACGAGCAGTACTTC. It is translated as CASSYLGRGYEQYF.

This clonotype was seen ten or more times. The rearrangement uses TRBV29-1 and TRBJ1-1; D uncertain. The CDR3 consists of 10 residues. V was clipped by 5 bases and J by 5 bases, with 6 bases between them. Germline assignment: CDR1 SQVTM and CDR2 ANQGSEA. CDR3 sequence: CSVFRTEAFF. In DNA, the CDR3 is TGCAGCGTTTTCAGAACTGAAGCTTTCTTT.

There are many counts of this clonotype. The chain joins TRBV4-1 to TRBJ1-2; D possibly corresponds to TRBD1 (5 bases). V dropped 3 bases and J dropped 5 bases, with 13 bases sitting between them. This CDR3 is built from 14 residues. From germline, CDR1 is MGHRA and CDR2 YSYEKL. The CDR3 sequence is CASSHPGQGYGYTF. CDR3 DNA sequence: TGCGCCAGCAGCCATCCCGGGCAGGGTTATGGCTACACCTTC.

This clonotype appeared a few times. The J gene is TRBJ1-1, the V gene TRBV24-1; 10 bases are a match to TRBD1. The CDR3 loop spans 15 amino acids. The germline V gene has CDR1 KGHDR and CDR2 SFDVKD. The junction had 8 bases not matched to a gene; V was cut back by 5 bases and J by 6 bases. The CDR3 loop is CATSVTGTGVSEAFF. CDR3 coding DNA: TGTGCCACCAGTGTAACCGGGACAGGGGTCTCTGAAGCTTTCTTT.

This clonotype was seen a few times. The genes are TRBV7-9 and TRBJ2-1, with 7 bases that match TRBD2. The V segment lost 3 bases and the J segment 5 bases; nucleotides outside the gene matches: 7. The CDR3 has 15 residues. CDR1 SEHNR and CDR2 FQNEAQ come from the germline V gene (reference sequence). The CDR3 protein is CASSLFLAADNEQFF. The CDR3 bases are TGTGCCAGCAGCTTGTTCCTAGCGGCTGACAATGAGCAGTTCTTC.

The chain has TRBV18 and TRBJ2-3; 8 bases line up with TRBD1. Germline trimming cut 2 bases from V and 0 bases from J; bases unmatched to any gene: 4. This CDR3 contains 16 residues. In germline, CDR1 is KGHSH, CDR2 LQKENI. The CDR3 sequence is CASSPRNRGSTDTQYF. The CDR3 bases are TGTGCCAGCTCACCAAGGAACAGGGGGAGCACAGATACGCAGTATTTT.